The present T cell receptor beta chain was sequenced within a study of OX40 agonist ivuxolimab in advanced cancers. At the level of the study: Administration of intravenous ivuxolimab to patients occurred every 2 weeks at 0.01 to 10 mg/kg. Study outcomes and limitations: Among T cells, CD8+ cells averaged more expanded clones than CD4+ cells.

Patients were excluded for autoimmune disease history or systemic immunosuppression. Sampled blood was obtained at baseline, cycle 4 day 1, and cycle 7 day 1. Only in-frame clones appear in the TCRdb table, and some are missing; sequencing was by immunoSEQ multiplex PCR. Of some 80,000 clones in the sample, around nine tenths were seen once. This clone showed up just a few times. Its antigen is unknown. Trimming removed 5 bases at V and 7 bases at J, with 14 bases between. The V gene's germline CDR1 is SGHTA and CDR2 FQGNSA. This CDR3 is 13 amino acids long. This TCR was recovered from an adult with an advanced solid tumor such as melanoma, head and neck, liver or kidney cancer. The chain recombines TRBV7-2 with TRBJ2-5; D not resolved. The starting material was CD4+ or CD8+ T cells sorted from blood, obtained in a trial of the OX40 agonist ivuxolimab. The CDR3 loop is CASSPTHVGTQYF. CDR3 DNA sequence: TGTGCCAGCAGCCCGACTCACGTCGGGACCCAGTACTTC. The entire variable domain, with the rest obtained from reference TRBV7-2 and TRBJ2-5, is as follows: GAGVSQSPSNKVTEKGKDVELRCDPISGHTALYWYRQSLGQGLEFLIYFQGNSAPDKSGLPSDRFSAERTGGSVSTLTIQRTQQEDSAVYLCASSPTHVGTQYFGPGTRLLVL.